A selection of T cell receptor beta chains follows, all from one sample in a study of cytomegalovirus exposure and HLA in healthy donors. Profiling relied on immunoSEQ multiplex PCR, and the TCRdb table lists in-frame clones only, not all of them. The table for this sample gives roughly 120,000 clones. Source material: PBMCs. These receptors were taken from a man between 18 and 29 years old in good health and CMV-seronegative. The CDR3 runs from the conserved cysteine through the conserved F or W. D genes are given only for firm matches.

CSVGGRVTYEQYF	TGCAGCGTTGGAGGCAGGGTAACCTACGAGCAGTACTTC	-	TRBV29-1	TRBJ2-7
CASTGGAAGANVLTF	TGTGCCAGCACAGGGGGCGCGGCAGGGGCCAACGTCCTGACTTTC	TRBD1	TRBV2	TRBJ2-6
CASAVGTGDTGELFF	TGTGCCAGTGCTGTTGGGACAGGGGACACCGGGGAGCTGTTTTTT	TRBD1	TRBV19	TRBJ2-2
CASRTGPNTEAFF	TGTGCCAGCAGAACAGGGCCGAACACTGAAGCTTTCTTT	-	TRBV7-9	TRBJ1-1
CASSLEGPGFSGNTIYF	TGCGCCAGCAGCTTGGAAGGTCCGGGGTTTTCTGGAAACACCATATATTTT	-	TRBV5-1	TRBJ1-3
CAEGYNEQFF	TGTGCCGAGGGCTACAATGAGCAGTTCTTC	-	TRBV2	TRBJ2-1
CASSRGTWEETQYF	TGTGCCAGTAGCCGAGGGACATGGGAAGAGACCCAGTACTTC	-	TRBV19	TRBJ2-5
CASRKGQGNYEQYF	TGTGCCAGCAGAAAGGGACAGGGGAACTACGAGCAGTACTTC	TRBD1	TRBV6-5	TRBJ2-7
CASSKTLLSPLHF	TGCGCCAGCAGTAAAACTCTGCTCTCACCCCTCCACTTT	-	TRBV10-1	TRBJ1-6
CASSYRTSGGAGNEQFF	TGTGCCAGCAGCTACCGCACTAGCGGGGGGGCCGGGAATGAGCAGTTCTTC	TRBD2	TRBV13	TRBJ2-1
CASSVLTSGDEQFF	TGTGCCAGCAGCGTATTGACTAGCGGGGATGAGCAGTTCTTC	TRBD2	TRBV9	TRBJ2-1
CASSSTATNEKLFF	TGTGCCAGCTCGTCCACGGCAACTAATGAAAAACTGTTTTTT	-	TRBV18	TRBJ1-4
CASSLVSGGSTDTQYF	TGTGCCAGCAGCTTGGTTAGCGGGGGAAGCACAGATACGCAGTATTTT	TRBD2	TRBV5-5	TRBJ2-3
CASKGTGRYGYTF	TGTGCCAGCAAAGGGACAGGGCGCTATGGCTACACCTTC	TRBD1	TRBV6-5	TRBJ1-2
CGGNEQFF	TGTGGAGGCAATGAGCAGTTCTTC	-	TRBV7-7	TRBJ2-1
CASSLAGGTYNEQFF	TGCGCCAGCAGCTTGGCCGGCGGCACATACAATGAGCAGTTCTTC	-	TRBV5-1	TRBJ2-1
CATKDRETYYGYTF	TGTGCCACCAAGGACAGGGAGACCTACTATGGCTACACCTTC	TRBD1	TRBV19	TRBJ1-2
CASSQTDYGYTF	TGTGCCAGCAGCCAGACTGACTATGGCTACACCTTC	-	TRBV6-5	TRBJ1-2
CASSDRGTSDHHSYEQYF	TGTGCCAGCAGTGATCGTGGGACTAGCGATCACCATTCCTACGAGCAGTACTTC	TRBD2	TRBV25-1	TRBJ2-7
CSAGTANTGELFF	TGCAGCGCCGGGACAGCGAACACCGGGGAGCTGTTTTTT	TRBD1	TRBV29-1	TRBJ2-2